The 28 T cell receptor beta chains presented below share a single source sample, sequenced in a study of early T cells in non-severe SARS-CoV-2 infection. Via MiXCR, TCRdb re-called the 5' RACE reads, giving one row per CDR3 protein. The sample lists under 90,000 distinct CDR3 sequences, approximately 14% seen once, with about 6.1% in the top ten. The sample consisted of whole blood. The receptors stem from an adult who was a healthcare worker with PCR-confirmed SARS-CoV-2 infection or an uninfected control (not recorded which).

The chain recombines TRBV6-1 with TRBJ2-7, with TRBD2 as a possible D gene (5 bases). Germline loops: CDR1 MNHNS, CDR2 SASEGT. The CDR3 sequence is 16 residues long. V was clipped by 3 bases and J by 2 bases, with 17 bases between them. CDR3 amino acids: CASSDPRRGMAYEQYF. In DNA, the CDR3 is TGTGCCAGCAGTGATCCCCGAAGAGGGATGGCCTACGAGCAGTACTTC.

This clonotype was seen a handful of times. The chain recombines TRBV5-1 with TRBJ1-5; no reliable D call. The CDR3 totals 16 residues. V shed 0 bases and J shed 0 bases, with 10 bases lying between them. From germline, CDR1 is SGHRS and CDR2 YFSETQ. The DNA for the CDR3 is TGCGCCAGCAGCTTGGGGGCACCTGATAGCAATCAGCCCCAGCATTTT. This codes for CASSLGAPDSNQPQHF.

This clonotype occurred many times. V usage is TRBV5-1 and J usage is TRBJ2-3; D ambiguous. Germline CDR1 reads SGHRS; CDR2 reads YFSETQ. There are 14 residues in the CDR3. The V end lost 4 bases, the J end lost 2 bases, and 11 bases lay between the germline ends. The CDR3: CASSPGPSTDTQYF. The CDR3 coding sequence is TGCGCCAGCAGCCCTGGACCCTCCACAGATACGCAGTATTTT.

This clonotype was seen more than once but under ten times. This chain links TRBV7-3 with TRBJ2-1, with TRBD2 matching over 11 bases. The CDR3 loop spans 17 amino acids. The germline CDR1 and CDR2 sequences are SGHTA and FQGTGA. V trimming: 4 bases; J trimming: 8 bases; junction bases outside the gene matches: 13. CDR3 sequence: CASSSRVLAGGYYEQFF. CDR3 in DNA: TGTGCCAGCAGCTCCAGAGTTCTAGCGGGGGGTTATTATGAGCAGTTCTTC.

The chain uses TRBV11-2 and TRBJ1-1, with a weak D call TRBD1 (5 bases). The CDR3 is 12 residues long. Trimming left V 3 bases short and J 11 bases short, with 13 bases between. Germline CDR1 and CDR2: SGHAT and FQNNGV. As DNA, the CDR3 is TGTGCCAGCAGCTTCGGGGCCACGGTGGCTTTCTTT. As protein: CASSFGATVAFF.

This clonotype was observed a few times. This chain links TRBV28 with TRBJ1-1; the D gene is possibly TRBD1 (6 bases). There are 15 residues in the CDR3. Germline V lookup: CDR1 MDHEN, CDR2 SYDVKM. Trimming shortened V by 8 bases and J by 8 bases, and 24 bases separated the two germline ends. The CDR3 nucleotides read TGTGCCAGCGCATCGAGCGGGACATCAGACCACGAAGCTTTCTTT. Residues: CASASSGTSDHEAFF.

This clonotype was seen many times. The gene calls are TRBV7-9 and TRBJ1-1, with D maybe TRBD1 (6 bases). Trimming took off 5 bases at V and 3 bases at J, with 13 bases between the two ends. This CDR3 is 14 amino acids long. Germline values: CDR1 SEHNR, CDR2 FQNEAQ (reference sequence). In DNA, the CDR3 is TGTGCCAGCAGCCCGCAGGGGTTGGACACTGAAGCTTTCTTT. Its translation: CASSPQGLDTEAFF.

This sequence joins TRBV29-1 and TRBJ2-2; D is unclear. The ends were cut back, 7 bases at V and 0 bases at J, with 6 bases in the middle. Germline V lookup: CDR1 SQVTM, CDR2 ANQGSEA. The CDR3 contains 12 residues. The CDR3 DNA reads as TGCAGCGCGGGCGCGAACACCGGGGAGCTGTTTTTT. This gives the protein CSAGANTGELFF.

V and J are TRBV7-8 and TRBJ2-2; TRBD2 agrees at 10 bases. J was trimmed by 6 bases and V by 4 bases; bases with no gene match: 8. The germline CDR1 and CDR2 sequences are SGHVS and FQNEAQ. The CDR3 covers 16 residues. The CDR3 nucleotides read TGTGCCAGCAGCTCACAGCGGGGGGGCGCCGCCGGGGAGCTGTTTTTT. The encoded protein is CASSSQRGGAAGELFF.

Only a few counts were recorded for this clonotype. The rearrangement joins TRBV20-1 to TRBJ1-1; possibly TRBD1 for D (5 bases). This CDR3 region has 13 residues. V lost 3 bases, J lost 11 bases, and 19 bases lay in between. Germline CDR1 is DFQATT and CDR2 is SNEGSKA (reference sequence). The CDR3 DNA sequence: TGCAGTGCTAGTAACAGGCCCTCACTGGAGGCTTTCTTT. Residues: CSASNRPSLEAFF.

The chain is built from TRBV7-2 and TRBJ1-3, with 8 nucleotides matching TRBD1. The CDR3 sequence is 17 residues long. The junction had 10 bases not matched to a gene; V was cut back by 3 bases and J by 3 bases. Germline values: CDR1 SGHTA, CDR2 FQGNSA. The CDR3 here is CASSLGGQGRFGNTIYF. The CDR3 nucleotides are TGTGCCAGCAGCTTGGGCGGACAGGGAAGATTTGGAAACACCATATATTTT.

The chain uses TRBV2 and TRBJ1-2, with 7 bases aligning to TRBD1. The CDR3 totals 13 residues. Losses at the gene ends were 6 bases for V and 7 bases for J; bases not matched to a gene: 8. Germline values: CDR1 SNHLY, CDR2 FYNNEI. The CDR3 bases are TGTGCCAGCAGCTGGAGACAGGGCCCTGGCTACACCTTC. Protein product: CASSWRQGPGYTF.

This clonotype was observed many times. The chain couples TRBV11-2 to TRBJ2-3, with D uncertain. Trimming stripped 0 bases from V and 8 bases from J, with 9 bases between. CDR3 length equals 13 residues. Germline values: CDR1 SGHAT, CDR2 FQNNGV. CDR3 protein: CASSLESELTQYF. CDR3 sequence (DNA): TGTGCCAGCAGCTTAGAATCAGAACTTACGCAGTATTTT. Supplemented by reference TRBV11-2 and TRBJ2-3, the full variable domain reads EAGVAQSPRYKIIEKRQSVAFWCNPISGHATLYWYQQILGQGPKLLIQFQNNGVVDDSQLPKDRFSAERLKGVDSTLKIQPAKLEDSAVYLCASSLESELTQYFGPGTRLTVL.

The chain has TRBV7-6 and TRBJ2-6, with D uncertain. Germline V lookup: CDR1 SGHVS, CDR2 FNYEAQ. The CDR3 has 18 residues. Trimming pared 4 bases from V and 0 bases from J, leaving 16 bases between. The CDR3 loop reads CASSSPSIDSSGANVLTF. As DNA, the CDR3 is TGTGCCAGCAGCTCCCCATCGATAGATAGCTCTGGGGCCAACGTCCTGACTTTC. The full variable domain, rest sourced from reference TRBV7-6 and TRBJ2-6, is GAGVSQSPRYKVTKRGQDVALRCDPISGHVSLYWYRQALGQGPEFLTYFNYEAQQDKSGLPNDRFSAERPEGSISTLTIQRTEQRDSAMYRCASSSPSIDSSGANVLTFGAGSRLTVL.

The chain recombines TRBV4-2 with TRBJ1-2; 7 positions match TRBD1. The CDR3 is made up of 16 amino acids. Germline loops: CDR1 LGHNA, CDR2 YNFKEQ. Trimming at V came to 4 bases and at J to 4 bases, leaving 12 bases not matched to a gene. The CDR3, as DNA: TGTGCCAGCAGCCTCGTCGAGGGACAGCCGCTCTATGGCTACACCTTC. Residues: CASSLVEGQPLYGYTF.

This clonotype has a count of ten or more. The chain is built from TRBV23-1 and TRBJ2-3, with D hard to call. TRBV23-1 is an open reading frame, and its role is uncertain. The CDR3 totals 14 residues. Trimming removed 0 bases at V and 1 base at J, with 5 bases between. CDR3 coding DNA: TGCGCCAGCAGTCAATCCCGAGGCACAGATACGCAGTATTTT. This encodes CASSQSRGTDTQYF.

With regard to this clonotype: An end of the junction does not agree with germline; a read error may underlie this. This chain links TRBV27 with TRBJ2-7, with 7 bases lining up with TRBD1. CDR1 and CDR2 (germline): MNHEY, SMNVEV (reference sequence). The CDR3 length is 13 residues. The CDR3 nucleotides read TGTGACAGCAGTTCCTGGAAGGGGGCCGAGCAGTACTTC. Translating it yields CDSSSWKGAEQYF.

A few counts support this clonotype. The chain is built from TRBV20-1 and TRBJ1-2, with a tentative D call TRBD1 (6 bases). Germline CDR1 and CDR2: DFQATT and SNEGSKA (reference sequence). The CDR3 covers 14 residues. Trimming stripped 6 bases from V and 5 bases from J, with 19 bases between. CDR3 amino acids: CSAADRRSGYGYTF. The CDR3 DNA reads TGCAGTGCCGCTGACAGGCGTTCGGGATATGGCTACACCTTC.

Details on this clonotype: One junction end disagrees with the germline gene, perhaps due to a read error. The chain carries TRBV18 and TRBJ1-3, with 7 nucleotides matching TRBD1. CDR3 size: 16 residues. The germline V gene has CDR1 KGHSH and CDR2 LQKENI. The CDR3: CASSQGQPSSENTIYF. CDR3 in DNA: TGTGCCAGCTCACAGGGACAGCCGTCCTCTGAAAACACCATATATTTT.

The chain recombines TRBV29-1 with TRBJ2-2; D is undetermined. The CDR3 length is 13 residues. CDR1 and CDR2 (germline): SQVTM, ANQGSEA. Trimming pared 0 bases from V and 4 bases from J, leaving 6 bases between. In DNA form, the CDR3 reads TGCAGCGTTGAAGACCCACTCACCGGGGAGCTGTTTTTT. Its translation is CSVEDPLTGELFF.

The chain carries TRBV29-1 and TRBJ1-3; maybe TRBD1 (6 bases). Germline loops: CDR1 SQVTM, CDR2 ANQGSEA. This CDR3 contains 14 residues. The V end was cut by 4 bases, the J end by 0 bases, with 10 bases between. This CDR3 is CSVGGGNSGNTIYF. Here the CDR3 DNA reads TGCAGCGTTGGGGGGGGCAACTCTGGAAACACCATATATTTT.

There are a few counts of this clonotype. The DNA for the CDR3 is TGTGCCACCAGCAGGACGGATAACACTGAAGCTTTCTTT. Amino acids: CATSRTDNTEAFF. The chain carries TRBV15 and TRBJ1-1; no firm D call. Per germline, CDR1 LNHNV and CDR2 YYDKDF (reference sequence). The ends were cut back, 3 bases at V and 2 bases at J, with 7 bases in the middle. This CDR3 region has 13 residues.

This clonotype was detected only a few times. The chain uses TRBV12-3 or TRBV12-4 and TRBJ2-5; D ambiguous. The CDR3 is 13 amino acids. Trimming removed 5 bases at V and 0 bases at J, with 7 bases between. CDR3 in amino acids: CASSDINQETQYF. Here the CDR3 DNA reads TGTGCCAGCAGTGACATCAACCAAGAGACCCAGTACTTC.

This clonotype was observed at least ten times. The chain joins TRBV7-9 to TRBJ2-3; TRBD2 is a possible D gene (5 bases). V dropped 6 bases and J dropped 1 base, with 11 bases sitting between them. This CDR3 is built from 14 residues. Germline values: CDR1 SEHNR, CDR2 FQNEAQ (reference sequence). CDR3 amino acids: CASSLDGGTDTQYF. CDR3 DNA: TGTGCCAGCAGTTTGGACGGGGGCACAGATACGCAGTATTTT.

This clonotype was recorded a few times. This sequence joins TRBV7-2 and TRBJ2-5; TRBD2 matches 9 bases. Trimming removed 3 bases from V and 4 bases from J; junction bases left unmatched: 9. Germline values: CDR1 SGHTA, CDR2 FQGNSA. The CDR3 has 16 residues. The CDR3 loop is CASSFRRGGAGETQYF. The CDR3 DNA reads as TGTGCCAGCAGCTTTCGGCGCGGGGGGGCCGGAGAGACCCAGTACTTC.

This chain uses TRBV11-2 with TRBJ2-7; 8 bases align to TRBD1. Per the germline V gene, CDR1 is SGHAT and CDR2 is FQNNGV. V was pared by 0 bases and J by 4 bases, with 2 bases of the junction left unmatched. The CDR3 extends over 14 amino acids. The CDR3 sequence is CASSLETGVYEQYF. The CDR3, as DNA: TGTGCCAGCAGCTTAGAGACAGGGGTTTACGAGCAGTACTTC. Full variable domain (remainder filled in from reference TRBV11-2 and TRBJ2-7): EAGVAQSPRYKIIEKRQSVAFWCNPISGHATLYWYQQILGQGPKLLIQFQNNGVVDDSQLPKDRFSAERLKGVDSTLKIQPAKLEDSAVYLCASSLETGVYEQYFGPGTRLTVT.

This clonotype occurred many times. The CDR3 DNA follows: TGTGCCAGCAGCTTGACAGGGAACCCATATGGCTACACCTTC. Translated: CASSLTGNPYGYTF. This chain joins TRBV7-9 and TRBJ1-2, with 7 bases lining up with TRBD1. Germline CDR1 is SEHNR and CDR2 is FQNEAQ (reference sequence). This CDR3 has 14 amino acids. With 3 bases clipped from V and 5 bases from J, the junction kept 6 bases outside the gene matches.

This clonotype was recorded many times. This chain connects TRBV12-3 or TRBV12-4 to TRBJ2-1; TRBD2 matches at 8 bases. CDR3 size: 15 residues. V was pared by 3 bases and J by 2 bases, with 3 bases of the junction left unmatched. CDR3 protein: CASSFSGGTYNEQFF. The CDR3, as DNA: TGTGCCAGCAGTTTCAGCGGGGGAACCTACAATGAGCAGTTCTTC.